These T cell receptor beta chains were read from a single sample in a study of cytomegalovirus exposure and HLA in healthy donors. Assay: immunoSEQ multiplex PCR; the TCRdb copy retains only in-frame clones and omits some. Of 80,000 to 95,000 clones listed, 75% to 80% were seen once; the top ten hold about 6.1%. Sequences were obtained from PBMCs. These receptors originate from a female donor in good health and CMV-seronegative. CDR3s include the opening cysteine and the closing phenylalanine or tryptophan. The order of the fields is J gene, CDR3 length, clone size, V gene, D gene, CDR3 protein, CDR3 DNA. D genes are given only for firm matches. Clone size appears in some rows only: once, few, many, or a class for an expanded clone.

j_gene: TRBJ2-7
len: 14
abundance: NA
v_gene: TRBV7-6
d_gene: TRBD1
CDR3aa: CASSLAQGPYEQYF
CDR3nt: TGTGCCAGCAGCTTAGCACAGGGGCCCTACGAGCAGTACTTC

j_gene: TRBJ2-1
len: 16
abundance: NA
v_gene: TRBV4-1
d_gene: NA
CDR3aa: CASSQPSRGGGNEQFF
CDR3nt: TGCGCCAGCAGCCAACCCTCCAGGGGCGGAGGCAATGAGCAGTTCTTC

j_gene: TRBJ2-3
len: 13
abundance: NA
v_gene: TRBV7-9
d_gene: NA
CDR3aa: CSSSLASTDTQYF
CDR3nt: TGTTCCAGCAGCTTAGCGTCTACAGATACGCAGTATTTT

j_gene: TRBJ1-4
len: 14
abundance: few
v_gene: TRBV21-1
d_gene: NA
CDR3aa: CASSKREKREKLFF
CDR3nt: TGTGCCAGCAGCAAAAGGGAGAAGCGAGAAAAACTGTTTTTT

j_gene: TRBJ1-1
len: 12
abundance: NA
v_gene: TRBV5-1
d_gene: TRBD1
CDR3aa: CASSLNRGEAFF
CDR3nt: TGCGCCAGCAGCTTAAACAGGGGTGAAGCTTTCTTT

j_gene: TRBJ1-2
len: 15
abundance: NA
v_gene: TRBV7-2
d_gene: TRBD1
CDR3aa: CASSPGTGGADGYTF
CDR3nt: TGTGCCAGCAGCCCCGGGACAGGGGGCGCAGATGGCTACACCTTC

j_gene: TRBJ1-2
len: 15
abundance: NA
v_gene: TRBV29-1
d_gene: TRBD1
CDR3aa: CSVASQGAGIYGYTF
CDR3nt: TGCAGCGTTGCAAGTCAGGGGGCCGGGATCTATGGCTACACCTTC

j_gene: TRBJ1-5
len: 16
abundance: once
v_gene: TRBV2
d_gene: TRBD1
CDR3aa: CASSETRQGANQPQHF
CDR3nt: TGTGCCAGCAGTGAGACGAGACAGGGGGCTAATCAGCCCCAGCATTTT

j_gene: TRBJ2-5
len: 14
abundance: NA
v_gene: TRBV18
d_gene: TRBD2
CDR3aa: CASSLAGGQETQYF
CDR3nt: TGTGCCAGCTCACTAGCGGGAGGCCAAGAGACCCAGTACTTC

j_gene: TRBJ2-2
len: 20
abundance: NA
v_gene: TRBV5-1
d_gene: TRBD2
CDR3aa: CASSTAGTSGGSPNTGELFF
CDR3nt: TGCGCCAGCAGCACCGCCGGGACTAGCGGGGGGTCACCGAACACCGGGGAGCTGTTTTTT

j_gene: TRBJ2-5
len: 15
abundance: NA
v_gene: TRBV27
d_gene: TRBD2
CDR3aa: CASSLNGLAQETQYF
CDR3nt: TGTGCCAGCAGTTTAAACGGACTAGCTCAAGAGACCCAGTACTTC

j_gene: TRBJ1-6
len: 14
abundance: once
v_gene: TRBV6-5
d_gene: TRBD1
CDR3aa: CASSEDREDSPLHF
CDR3nt: TGTGCCAGCAGTGAAGACAGGGAGGACTCACCCCTCCACTTT

j_gene: TRBJ1-1
len: 13
abundance: NA
v_gene: TRBV10-1
d_gene: NA
CDR3aa: CASSVLGSTEAFF
CDR3nt: TGCGCCAGCAGTGTATTGGGGAGCACTGAAGCTTTCTTT

j_gene: TRBJ2-6
len: 17
abundance: NA
v_gene: TRBV7-2
d_gene: TRBD1
CDR3aa: CASSSGQGSSGANVLTF
CDR3nt: TGTGCCAGCAGCTCTGGACAGGGCTCATCTGGGGCCAACGTCCTGACTTTC

j_gene: TRBJ2-3
len: 15
abundance: NA
v_gene: TRBV6-1
d_gene: NA
CDR3aa: CASSEVGGGTDTQYF
CDR3nt: TGTGCCAGCAGTGAAGTAGGGGGGGGCACAGATACGCAGTATTTT

j_gene: TRBJ2-3
len: 15
abundance: NA
v_gene: TRBV5-1
d_gene: NA
CDR3aa: CASRPQVVGTDTQYF
CDR3nt: TGCGCCAGCCGCCCCCAAGTAGTGGGCACAGATACGCAGTATTTT

j_gene: TRBJ1-2
len: 16
abundance: few
v_gene: TRBV10-3
d_gene: NA
CDR3aa: CAISESIRGDNYGYTF
CDR3nt: TGTGCCATCAGTGAGTCGATCAGGGGCGACAACTATGGCTACACCTTC

j_gene: TRBJ2-7
len: 14
abundance: NA
v_gene: TRBV28
d_gene: NA
CDR3aa: CASSAQGGEDEQYF
CDR3nt: TGTGCCAGCAGTGCACAGGGAGGGGAGGACGAGCAGTACTTC

j_gene: TRBJ2-7
len: 12
abundance: NA
v_gene: TRBV29-1
d_gene: NA
CDR3aa: CSAAGTAYEQYF
CDR3nt: TGCAGCGCTGCAGGTACCGCCTACGAGCAGTACTTC

j_gene: TRBJ1-6
len: 17
abundance: NA
v_gene: TRBV30
d_gene: TRBD1
CDR3aa: CAWSRDSIVSYNSPLHF
CDR3nt: TGTGCCTGGTCCCGGGACAGTATTGTGTCCTATAATTCACCCCTCCACTTT

j_gene: TRBJ1-1
len: 14
abundance: NA
v_gene: TRBV13
d_gene: NA
CDR3aa: CASSVGGRDTEAFF
CDR3nt: TGTGCCAGCAGCGTAGGGGGGAGGGACACTGAAGCTTTCTTT

j_gene: TRBJ1-1
len: 14
abundance: NA
v_gene: TRBV6-1
d_gene: NA
CDR3aa: CASSEAASNTEAFF
CDR3nt: TGTGCCAGCAGTGAAGCGGCCTCGAACACTGAAGCTTTCTTT

j_gene: TRBJ1-4
len: 18
abundance: NA
v_gene: TRBV4-3
d_gene: TRBD1
CDR3aa: CASSQEGQGAADNEKLFF
CDR3nt: TGCGCCAGCAGCCAAGAGGGGCAGGGGGCGGCGGATAATGAAAAACTGTTTTTT

j_gene: TRBJ2-7
len: 14
abundance: NA
v_gene: TRBV5-1
d_gene: NA
CDR3aa: CASSLGQASDEQYF
CDR3nt: TGCGCCAGCAGCTTGGGGCAGGCTTCCGACGAGCAGTACTTC

j_gene: TRBJ1-4
len: 14
abundance: NA
v_gene: TRBV5-1
d_gene: NA
CDR3aa: CASSLGGRGEKLFF
CDR3nt: TGCGCCAGCAGCTTAGGGGGACGAGGGGAAAAACTGTTTTTT

j_gene: TRBJ2-3
len: 17
abundance: NA
v_gene: TRBV28
d_gene: NA
CDR3aa: CASSLSLAGYRADTQYF
CDR3nt: TGTGCCAGCAGTTTATCGCTAGCCGGTTACCGCGCAGATACGCAGTATTTT